This TCR beta chain came from a study of post-analysis software for immune sequencing data. Looking at the study overall: Disease trajectories encompassed relapsing-remitting, secondary progressive and progressive-relapsing multiple sclerosis. Notes on the study in general: The study found significantly lower normalized Chao1 diversity in multiple sclerosis patients than in controls. Those samples that were prepared in the same batch co-clustered strongly by F measure.

Presence of unique molecular identifiers characterized the TCR beta cDNA libraries. TCRdb re-derived calls from the PCR reads in MiXCR, one entry per CDR3 protein. The sample includes 820,000 or so distinct CDR3 sequences, about 50% of them seen just once. There are a few counts of this clonotype. The antigen is unknown. The sample consisted of blood. This sequence was found in a girl between 10 and 17 years old with multiple sclerosis.

The CDR3 DNA reads as TGCGCCAGCAGGGAGGGGGCAGGCACAGATACGCAGTATTTT. This encodes CASREGAGTDTQYF. The rearrangement uses TRBV5-1 and TRBJ2-3; D might be TRBD1 (7 bases). The ends were cut back, 5 bases at V and 1 base at J, with 11 bases in the middle. CDR3 length equals 14 residues. Germline lookup yields CDR1 SGHRS and CDR2 YFSETQ.